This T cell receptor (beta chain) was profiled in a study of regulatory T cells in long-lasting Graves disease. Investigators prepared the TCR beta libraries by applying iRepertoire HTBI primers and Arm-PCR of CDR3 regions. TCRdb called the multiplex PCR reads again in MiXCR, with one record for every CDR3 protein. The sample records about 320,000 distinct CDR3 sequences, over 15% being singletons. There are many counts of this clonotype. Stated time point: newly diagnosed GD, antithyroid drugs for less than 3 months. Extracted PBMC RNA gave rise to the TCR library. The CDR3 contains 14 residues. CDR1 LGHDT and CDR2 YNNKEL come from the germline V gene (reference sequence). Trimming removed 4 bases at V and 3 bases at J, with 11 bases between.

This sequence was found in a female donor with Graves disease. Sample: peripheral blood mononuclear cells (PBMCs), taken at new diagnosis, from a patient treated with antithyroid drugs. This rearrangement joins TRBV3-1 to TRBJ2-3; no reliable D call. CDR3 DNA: TGTGCCAGCAGCCGGCGGCCACTTACAGATACGCAGTATTTT. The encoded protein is CASSRRPLTDTQYF.